This TCR beta chain was identified in a study of monozygotic twins with inflammatory bowel disease. Notes on the study in general: Some repertoire variability may stem from patients' differing immunosuppressive treatments. Lower sharing of clonotypes with other individuals was seen in IBD patients than in healthy twins. This was most marked in patients showing signs of disease activity. A single strong clonotype or signal linked to IBD was not supported. On the inverse Simpson index, IBD patients scored lower for TCRbeta diversity than healthy co-twins.

TCRdb reprocessed the 5' RACE reads and keeps a single row for each CDR3 protein, giving no DNA. The data show approximately 100,000 distinct CDR3 sequences, and the top ten clones hold around 12%. The CDR3 loop spans 15 amino acids. From germline, CDR1 is SGHRS and CDR2 YFSETQ. About this clonotype: What it binds is unknown.

The source of this sequence is a human donor with ulcerative colitis or Crohn's disease, or a healthy co-twin of an affected twin (not recorded which). The specimen sequenced was blood. The chain recombines TRBV5-1 with TRBJ2-1; the TCRdb D gene call, TRBD2, has no DNA to confirm it. CDR3 in amino acids: CASSIPGLAHDEQFF. Based on the CDR3 plus reference TRBV5-1 and TRBJ2-1, the full variable domain is KAGVTQTPRYLIKTRGQQVTLSCSPISGHRSVSWYQQTPGQGLQFLFEYFSETQRNKGNFPGRFSGRQFSNSRSEMNVSTLELGDSALYLCASSIPGLAHDEQFFGPGTRLTVL.